This T cell receptor beta chain was captured in a study of monozygotic twins with inflammatory bowel disease. TCRdb re-analyzed the 5' RACE reads; it lists each CDR3 protein once, without DNA. This sample's clone table lists 400,000 or so distinct CDR3 sequences. CDR1 and CDR2 from the germline V gene are SGHTA and FQGNSA. This CDR3 is 15 amino acids long. The sequence was collected from a human donor with ulcerative colitis or Crohn's disease, or a healthy co-twin of an affected twin (not recorded which). V usage is TRBV7-2 and J usage is TRBJ1-6; the D call from TCRdb, TRBD1, cannot be confirmed without DNA. The sequencing sample was made of blood. CDR3 region: CASSHRQDGNSPLHF.